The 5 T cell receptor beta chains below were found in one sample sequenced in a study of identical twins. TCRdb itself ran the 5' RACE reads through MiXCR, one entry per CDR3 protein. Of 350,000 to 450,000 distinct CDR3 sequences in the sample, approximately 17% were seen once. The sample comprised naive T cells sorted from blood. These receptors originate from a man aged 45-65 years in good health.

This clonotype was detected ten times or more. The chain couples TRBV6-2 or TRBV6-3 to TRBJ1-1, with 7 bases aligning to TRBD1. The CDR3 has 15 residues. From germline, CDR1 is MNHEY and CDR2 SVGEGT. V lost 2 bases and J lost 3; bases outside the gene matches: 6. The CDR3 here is CASSYQQGPHTEAFF. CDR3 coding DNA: TGTGCCAGCAGTTACCAACAGGGGCCACACACTGAAGCTTTCTTT.

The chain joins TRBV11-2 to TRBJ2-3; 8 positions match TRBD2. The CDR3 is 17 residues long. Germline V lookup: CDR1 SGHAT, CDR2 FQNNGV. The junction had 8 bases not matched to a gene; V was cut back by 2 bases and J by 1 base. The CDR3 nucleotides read TGTGCCAGCAGCTTACGCGGGAGGCCACCAGGCACAGATACGCAGTATTTT. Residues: CASSLRGRPPGTDTQYF. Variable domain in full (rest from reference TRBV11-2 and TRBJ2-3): EAGVAQSPRYKIIEKRQSVAFWCNPISGHATLYWYQQILGQGPKLLIQFQNNGVVDDSQLPKDRFSAERLKGVDSTLKIQPAKLEDSAVYLCASSLRGRPPGTDTQYFGPGTRLTVL.

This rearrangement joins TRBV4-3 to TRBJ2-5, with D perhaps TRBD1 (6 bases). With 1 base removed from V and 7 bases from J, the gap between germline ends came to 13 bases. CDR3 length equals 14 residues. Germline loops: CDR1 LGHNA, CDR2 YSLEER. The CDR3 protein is CASSQGGTLRTQYF. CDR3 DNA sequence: TGCGCCAGCAGCCAAGGTGGGACATTGCGGACCCAGTACTTC.

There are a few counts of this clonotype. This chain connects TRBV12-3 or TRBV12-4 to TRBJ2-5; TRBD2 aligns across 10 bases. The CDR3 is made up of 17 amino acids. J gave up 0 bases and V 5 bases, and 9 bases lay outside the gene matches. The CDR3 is CASSPLAGRSYQETQYF. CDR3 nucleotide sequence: TGTGCCAGCAGTCCACTAGCGGGGCGATCCTACCAAGAGACCCAGTACTTC.

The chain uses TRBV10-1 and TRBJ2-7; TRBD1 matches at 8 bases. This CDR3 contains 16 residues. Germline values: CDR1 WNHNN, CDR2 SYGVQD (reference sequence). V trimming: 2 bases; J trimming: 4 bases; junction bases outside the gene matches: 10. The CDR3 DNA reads TGCGCCAGCAGTGAGGGGCCCGGGACAGGCGGATACGAGCAGTACTTC. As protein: CASSEGPGTGGYEQYF.